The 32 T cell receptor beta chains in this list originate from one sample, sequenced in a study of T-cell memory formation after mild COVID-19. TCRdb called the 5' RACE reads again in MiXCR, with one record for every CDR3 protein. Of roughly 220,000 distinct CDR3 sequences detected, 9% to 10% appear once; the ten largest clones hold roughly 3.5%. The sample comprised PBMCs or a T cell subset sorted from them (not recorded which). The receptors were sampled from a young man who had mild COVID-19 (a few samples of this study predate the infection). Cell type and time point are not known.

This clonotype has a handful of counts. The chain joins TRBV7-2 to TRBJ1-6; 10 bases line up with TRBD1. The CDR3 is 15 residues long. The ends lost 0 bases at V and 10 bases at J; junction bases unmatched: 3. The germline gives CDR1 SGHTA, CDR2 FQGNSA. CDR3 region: CASSLAGDRGSPLHF. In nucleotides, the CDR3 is TGTGCCAGCAGCTTAGCGGGGGACAGGGGATCACCCCTCCACTTT.

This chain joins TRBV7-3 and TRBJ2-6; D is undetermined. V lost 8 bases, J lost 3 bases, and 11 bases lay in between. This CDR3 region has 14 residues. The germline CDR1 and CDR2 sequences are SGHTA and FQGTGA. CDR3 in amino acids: CASGSPGGANVLTF. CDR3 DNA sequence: TGTGCCAGCGGTTCGCCCGGTGGGGCCAACGTCCTGACTTTC.

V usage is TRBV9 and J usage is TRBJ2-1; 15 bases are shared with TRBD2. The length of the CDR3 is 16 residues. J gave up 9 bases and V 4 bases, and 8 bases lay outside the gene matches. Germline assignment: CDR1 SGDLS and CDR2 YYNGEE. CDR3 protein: CASSPRTSGGGSEQFF. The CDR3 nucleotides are TGTGCCAGCAGCCCCCGGACTAGCGGGGGGGGGAGTGAGCAGTTCTTC.

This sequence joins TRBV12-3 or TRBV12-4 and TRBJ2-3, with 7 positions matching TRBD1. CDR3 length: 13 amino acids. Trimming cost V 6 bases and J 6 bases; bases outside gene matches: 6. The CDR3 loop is CASRPGTADTQYF. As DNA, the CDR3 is TGTGCCAGCAGGCCCGGGACAGCGGATACGCAGTATTTT.

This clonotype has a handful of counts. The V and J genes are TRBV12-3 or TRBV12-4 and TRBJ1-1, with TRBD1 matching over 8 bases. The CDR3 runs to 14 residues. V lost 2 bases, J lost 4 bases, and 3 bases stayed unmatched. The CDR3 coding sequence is TGTGCCAGCAGTTTACAGGGGGCGGCCACTGAAGCTTTCTTT. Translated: CASSLQGAATEAFF.

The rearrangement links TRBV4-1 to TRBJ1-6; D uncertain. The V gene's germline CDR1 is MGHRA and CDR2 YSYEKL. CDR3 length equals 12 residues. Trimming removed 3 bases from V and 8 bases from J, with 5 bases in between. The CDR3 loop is CASSQEDSPLHF. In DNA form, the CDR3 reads TGCGCCAGCAGCCAGGAGGATTCACCCCTCCACTTT.

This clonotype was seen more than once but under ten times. This CDR3 reads CASRRDTAGYGYTF. CDR3 sequence (DNA): TGCGCCAGCAGACGGGACACCGCTGGCTATGGCTACACCTTC. The V and J genes are TRBV5-1 and TRBJ1-2, with a possible D match to TRBD1 (6 bases). Per the germline V gene, CDR1 is SGHRS and CDR2 is YFSETQ. V lost 5 bases to trimming and J lost 4 bases, with 15 bases between them. The CDR3 is 14 residues long.

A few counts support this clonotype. The CDR3 is CASSLAPAGGGRNTIYF. The DNA for the CDR3 is TGTGCCAGCAGCTTGGCCCCTGCGGGAGGTGGAAGGAACACCATATATTTT. This chain links TRBV5-4 with TRBJ1-3; D not certain. Trimming took 0 bases from V and 7 from J, leaving 20 bases between them. CDR3 length equals 17 residues. Germline V gene data show CDR1 as SGHNT and CDR2 as YYREEE (reference sequence). The full variable domain, completed using reference TRBV5-4 and TRBJ1-3, is ETGVTQSPTHLIKTRGQQVTLRCSSQSGHNTVSWYQQALGQGPQFIFQYYREEENGRGNFPPRFSGLQFPNYSSELNVNALELDDSALYLCASSLAPAGGGRNTIYFGEGSWLTVV.

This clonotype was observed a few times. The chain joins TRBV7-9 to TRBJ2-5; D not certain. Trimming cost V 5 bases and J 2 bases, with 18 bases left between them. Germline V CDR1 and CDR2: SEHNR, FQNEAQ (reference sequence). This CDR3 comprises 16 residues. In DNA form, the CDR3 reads TGTGCCAGCAGCCCATTAGTCTTCAGCTTGCAAGAGACCCAGTACTTC. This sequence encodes CASSPLVFSLQETQYF.

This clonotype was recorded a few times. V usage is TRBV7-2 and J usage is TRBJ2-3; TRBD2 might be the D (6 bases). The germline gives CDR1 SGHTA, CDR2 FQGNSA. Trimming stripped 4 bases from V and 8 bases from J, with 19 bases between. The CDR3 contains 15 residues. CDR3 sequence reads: CASSWSGGAVGTQYF. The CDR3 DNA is TGTGCCAGCAGCTGGTCCGGCGGGGCGGTGGGTACGCAGTATTTT.

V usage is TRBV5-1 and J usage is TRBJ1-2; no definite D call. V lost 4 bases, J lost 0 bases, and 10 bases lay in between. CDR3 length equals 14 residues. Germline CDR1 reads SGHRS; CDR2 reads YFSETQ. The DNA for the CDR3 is TGCGCCAGCAGCACCGACGGAGCTAACTATGGCTACACCTTC. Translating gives CASSTDGANYGYTF.

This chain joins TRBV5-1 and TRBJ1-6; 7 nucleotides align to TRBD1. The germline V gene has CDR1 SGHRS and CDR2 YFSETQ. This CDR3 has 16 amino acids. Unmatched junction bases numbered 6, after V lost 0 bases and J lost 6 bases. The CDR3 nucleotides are TGCGCCAGCAGCTTGGAAGGGGGCTTGGGTAATTCACCCCTCCACTTT. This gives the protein CASSLEGGLGNSPLHF.

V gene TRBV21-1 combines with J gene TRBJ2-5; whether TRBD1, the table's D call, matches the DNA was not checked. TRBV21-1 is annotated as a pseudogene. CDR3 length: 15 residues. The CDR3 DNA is TGTGCCAGCAGCACGGACAGGGAGATCCAAGAGACCCAGTACTTC. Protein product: CASSTDREIQETQYF.

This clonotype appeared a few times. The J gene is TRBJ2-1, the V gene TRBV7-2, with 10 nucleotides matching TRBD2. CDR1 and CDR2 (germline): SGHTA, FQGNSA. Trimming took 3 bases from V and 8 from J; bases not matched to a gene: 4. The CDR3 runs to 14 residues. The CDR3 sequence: CASSLTGTSDEQFF. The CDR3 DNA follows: TGTGCCAGCAGCTTGACCGGGACTAGCGATGAGCAGTTCTTC.

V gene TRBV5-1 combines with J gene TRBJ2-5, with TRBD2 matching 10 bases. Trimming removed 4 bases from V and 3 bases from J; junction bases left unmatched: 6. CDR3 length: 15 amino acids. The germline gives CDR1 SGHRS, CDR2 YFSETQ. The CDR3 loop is CASSSTGTSEETQYF. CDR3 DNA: TGCGCCAGCAGCAGTACCGGGACTAGCGAAGAGACCCAGTACTTC.

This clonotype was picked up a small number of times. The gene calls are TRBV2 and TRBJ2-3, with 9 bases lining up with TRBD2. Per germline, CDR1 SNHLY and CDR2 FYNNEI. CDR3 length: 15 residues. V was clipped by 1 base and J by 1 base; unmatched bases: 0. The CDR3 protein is CASSEERGGTDTQYF. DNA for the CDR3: TGTGCCAGCAGTGAAGAGCGGGGGGGCACAGATACGCAGTATTTT.

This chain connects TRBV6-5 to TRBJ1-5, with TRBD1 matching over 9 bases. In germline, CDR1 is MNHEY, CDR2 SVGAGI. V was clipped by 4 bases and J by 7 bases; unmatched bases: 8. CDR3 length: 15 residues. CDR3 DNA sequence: TGTGCCAGCAGTTCGTCCGGGACAGGGAGACAGCCCCAGCATTTT. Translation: CASSSSGTGRQPQHF.

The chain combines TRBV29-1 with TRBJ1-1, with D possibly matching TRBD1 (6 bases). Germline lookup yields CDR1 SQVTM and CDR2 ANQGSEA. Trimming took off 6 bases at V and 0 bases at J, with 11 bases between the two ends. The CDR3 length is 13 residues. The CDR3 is CSVRWTVNTEAFF. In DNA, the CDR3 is TGCAGCGTGAGATGGACAGTGAACACTGAAGCTTTCTTT.

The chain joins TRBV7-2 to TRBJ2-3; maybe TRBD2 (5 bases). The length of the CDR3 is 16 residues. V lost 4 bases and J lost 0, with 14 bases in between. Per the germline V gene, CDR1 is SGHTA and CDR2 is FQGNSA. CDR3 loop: CASSSRAVPSTDTQYF. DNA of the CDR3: TGTGCCAGCAGCTCCAGAGCGGTGCCTAGCACAGATACGCAGTATTTT.

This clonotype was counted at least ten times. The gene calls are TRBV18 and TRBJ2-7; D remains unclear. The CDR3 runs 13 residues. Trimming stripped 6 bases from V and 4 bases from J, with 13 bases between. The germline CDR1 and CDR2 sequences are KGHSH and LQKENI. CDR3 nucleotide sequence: TGTGCCAGCTCGGCGGCAGGCCAATACGAGCAGTACTTC. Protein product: CASSAAGQYEQYF.

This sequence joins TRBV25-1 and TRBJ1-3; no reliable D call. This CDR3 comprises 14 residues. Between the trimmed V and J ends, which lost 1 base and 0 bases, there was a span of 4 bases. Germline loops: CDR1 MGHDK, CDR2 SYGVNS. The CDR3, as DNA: TGTGCCAGCAGTGAATTATACTCTGGAAACACCATATATTTT. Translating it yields CASSELYSGNTIYF.

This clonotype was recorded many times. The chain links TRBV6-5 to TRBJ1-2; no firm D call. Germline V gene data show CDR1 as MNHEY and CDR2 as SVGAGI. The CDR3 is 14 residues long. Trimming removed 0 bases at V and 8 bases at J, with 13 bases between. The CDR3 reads CASSYSNSEGGYTF. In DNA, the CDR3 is TGTGCCAGCAGTTACTCGAACTCGGAAGGGGGCTACACCTTC.

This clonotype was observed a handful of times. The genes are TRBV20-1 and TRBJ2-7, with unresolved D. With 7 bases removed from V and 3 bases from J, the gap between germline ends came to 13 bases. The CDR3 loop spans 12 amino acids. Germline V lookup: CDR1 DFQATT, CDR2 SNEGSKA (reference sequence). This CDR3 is CSVRNRDYEQYF. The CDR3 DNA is TGCAGTGTACGGAATCGTGACTACGAGCAGTACTTC.

Here the CDR3 reads CASSYFPASSGNTIYF. The CDR3 DNA is TGTGCCAGCAGTTACTTCCCAGCAAGCTCTGGAAACACCATATATTTT. The rearrangement links TRBV6-5 to TRBJ1-3, with no clear D. The CDR3 contains 16 residues. The V gene's germline CDR1 is MNHEY and CDR2 SVGAGI. With 1 base removed from V and 0 bases from J, the gap between germline ends came to 10 bases.

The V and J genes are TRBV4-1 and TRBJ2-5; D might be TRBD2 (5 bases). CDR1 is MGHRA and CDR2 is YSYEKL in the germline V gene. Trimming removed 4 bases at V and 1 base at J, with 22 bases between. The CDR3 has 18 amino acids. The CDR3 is CASSLPSPGLGVQETQYF. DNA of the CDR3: TGCGCCAGCAGCCTCCCATCACCCGGGCTCGGGGTCCAAGAGACCCAGTACTTC.

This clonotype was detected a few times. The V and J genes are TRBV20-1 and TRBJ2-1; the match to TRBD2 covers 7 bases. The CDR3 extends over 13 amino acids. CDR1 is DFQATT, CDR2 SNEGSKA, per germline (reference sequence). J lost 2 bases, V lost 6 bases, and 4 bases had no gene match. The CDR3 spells CSARSGAYNEQFF. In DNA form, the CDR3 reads TGCAGTGCCCGAAGCGGGGCCTACAATGAGCAGTTCTTC.

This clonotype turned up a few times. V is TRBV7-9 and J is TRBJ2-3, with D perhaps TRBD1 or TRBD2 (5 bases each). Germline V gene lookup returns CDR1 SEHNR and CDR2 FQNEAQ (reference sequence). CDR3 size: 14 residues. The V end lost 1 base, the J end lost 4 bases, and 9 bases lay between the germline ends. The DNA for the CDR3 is TGTGCCAGCAGCTTAGTGGGGGAAGCAGATACGCAGTATTTT. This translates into CASSLVGEADTQYF.

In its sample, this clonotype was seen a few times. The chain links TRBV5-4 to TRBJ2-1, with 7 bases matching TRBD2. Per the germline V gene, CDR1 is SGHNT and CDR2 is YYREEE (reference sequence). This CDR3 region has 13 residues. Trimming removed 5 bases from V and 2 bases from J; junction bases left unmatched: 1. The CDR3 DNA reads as TGTGCCAGCAGGGGGGGGACCTACAATGAGCAGTTCTTC. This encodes CASRGGTYNEQFF.

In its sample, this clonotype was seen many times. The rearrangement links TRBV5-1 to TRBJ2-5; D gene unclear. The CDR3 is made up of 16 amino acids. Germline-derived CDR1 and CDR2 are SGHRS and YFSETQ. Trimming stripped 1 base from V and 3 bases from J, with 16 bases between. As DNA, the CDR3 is TGCGCCAGCAGCTTGCTGCCCCTTGGGCAGAAAGAGACCCAGTACTTC. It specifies CASSLLPLGQKETQYF.

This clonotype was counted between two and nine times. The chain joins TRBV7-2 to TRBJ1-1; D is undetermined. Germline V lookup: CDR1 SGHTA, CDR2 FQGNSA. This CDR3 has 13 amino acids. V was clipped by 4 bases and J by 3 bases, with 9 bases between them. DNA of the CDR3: TGTGCCAGCAGCTCCCTCCGGTACACTGAAGCTTTCTTT. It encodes CASSSLRYTEAFF.

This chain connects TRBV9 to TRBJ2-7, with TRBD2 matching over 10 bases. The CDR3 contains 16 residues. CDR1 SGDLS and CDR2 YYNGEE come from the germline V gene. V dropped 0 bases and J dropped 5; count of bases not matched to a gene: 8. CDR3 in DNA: TGTGCCAGCAGCGTAGATCTGGGACTAGCGAGCCACGAGCAGTACTTC. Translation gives CASSVDLGLASHEQYF.

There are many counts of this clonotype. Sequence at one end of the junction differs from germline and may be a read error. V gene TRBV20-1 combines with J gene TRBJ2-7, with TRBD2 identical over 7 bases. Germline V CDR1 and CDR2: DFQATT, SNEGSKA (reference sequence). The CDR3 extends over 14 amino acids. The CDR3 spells CSATGTTPSDEQYF. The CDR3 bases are TGCAGTGCAACCGGGACTACCCCCTCCGACGAGCAGTACTTC.